This entry concerns a single T cell receptor beta chain. Here immunoSEQ multiplex PCR was the method, and the copy in TCRdb shows in-frame clones only, minus some. The sample has some 79,000 clones, just over 85% seen once. CDR1 is SGHDN, CDR2 FVKESK, per germline. With 4 bases clipped from V and 1 base from J, the junction kept 5 bases outside the gene matches. The CDR3 covers 16 residues. This entry comes from a study of OX40 agonist ivuxolimab in advanced cancers. This clonotype originated in an adult with an advanced solid tumor such as melanoma, head and neck, liver or kidney cancer. The sequenced sample was CD4+ or CD8+ T cells sorted from blood, obtained in a trial of the OX40 agonist ivuxolimab. The J gene is TRBJ2-3, the V gene TRBV14; 10 bases are a match to TRBD2. For the CDR3, the DNA is TGTGCCAGCAGCCCGTGGACTAGCGGACGCACAGATACGCAGTATTTT. It encodes CASSPWTSGRTDTQYF.